This paragraph reports one T cell receptor beta chain. This specimen comes from a study of cytomegalovirus exposure and HLA in healthy donors. The CDR3 totals 12 residues. Germline V gene lookup returns CDR1 KGHSH and CDR2 LQKENI. The V end was cut by 5 bases, the J end by 6 bases, with 11 bases between. Amplification used 60 Vbeta primers and 13 Jbeta primers. Libraries were prepared by immunoSEQ multiplex PCR; TCRdb keeps only in-frame clonotypes and omits some of them. The table lists 130,000 to 150,000 clones, 80% of them singletons. The sample was PBMCs. The source is a male donor in good health and CMV-seronegative. This chain connects TRBV18 to TRBJ2-7; D may be TRBD1 (6 bases). The CDR3 nucleotides read TGTGCCAGCTCAGGGGGCTTCCGCGAGCAGTACTTC. It yields the protein CASSGGFREQYF.